Below, 20 T cell receptor beta chains from the same sample are listed, as sequenced in a study of shared clonotypes between healthy human individuals. The repertoire was sequenced with immunoSEQ multiplex PCR; TCRdb's copy has only in-frame clones and lacks some. The repertoire holds about 700,000 clones, with 74% as singletons. The source material was memory CD4+ T cells sorted from blood. Specified subset: CD45RA-negative fraction. These TCRs come from a woman in her thirties in good health.

With respect to this clone: This probably arose from a read error, given a far larger clone one base away. CDR3 sequence: CASSDPGTEVIHNEQFF. CDR3 in DNA: TGTGCCAGCAGTGACCCAGGGACAGAGGTCATCCACAATGAGCAGTTCTTC. The V and J genes are TRBV25-1 and TRBJ2-1; 7 bases agree with TRBD1. Per the germline V gene, CDR1 is MGHDK and CDR2 is SYGVNS. The CDR3 length is 17 residues. The V and J ends lost 3 bases and 5 bases, in that order; junction bases with no gene match: 13.

The rearrangement links TRBV6-5 to TRBJ2-1; D ambiguous. The V gene lost 6 bases and the J gene lost 5 bases, with 17 bases spanning the gap. The CDR3 has 15 residues. Germline V gene lookup returns CDR1 MNHEY and CDR2 SVGAGI. DNA for the CDR3: TGTGCCAGCAGGACCTATAGTGTTGGGGACAATGAGCAGTTCTTC. This gives the protein CASRTYSVGDNEQFF.

With respect to this clone: Given a much more abundant clone one base away, this may be a read error. This sequence joins TRBV6-4 and TRBJ2-2; D gene uncertain. The CDR3 sequence is 13 residues long. Trimming took 2 bases from V and 3 from J, leaving 4 bases between them. CDR1 is MRHNA and CDR2 is SNTAGT in the germline V gene. The CDR3 protein is CASSDGDTGELFF. The CDR3 coding sequence is TGTGCCAGCAGTGACGGGGACACCGGGGAGCTGTTTTTT.

This clone has at least ten counts. CDR3 DNA: TGTGCCAGCAGCTTCTCGACAGGGGGCGCGTTCTTC. It is translated as CASSFSTGGAFF. The J gene is TRBJ2-1, the V gene TRBV11-1, with TRBD1 matching 10 bases. The CDR3 consists of 12 residues. Germline CDR1 and CDR2: SGHAT and FQDESV (reference sequence). The J segment lost 15 bases and the V segment lost 3 bases, leaving 5 bases of the junction unmatched. Using reference TRBV11-1 and TRBJ2-1 for the parts outside the CDR3, the full variable domain is EAEVAQSPRYKITEKSQAVAFWCDPISGHATLYWYRQILGQGPELLVQFQDESVVDDSQLPKDRFSAERLKGVDSTLKIQPAELGDSAMYLCASSFSTGGAFFGPGTRLTVL.

The chain is built from TRBV14 and TRBJ2-7; TRBD1 matches 8 bases. Germline CDR1 reads SGHDN; CDR2 reads FVKESK. The CDR3 is made up of 15 amino acids. V dropped 4 bases and J dropped 1; count of bases not matched to a gene: 6. Here the CDR3 reads CASSPPTGESYEQYF. Here the CDR3 DNA reads TGTGCCAGCAGCCCACCGACAGGGGAGTCCTACGAGCAGTACTTC.

This chain links TRBV6-6 with TRBJ1-5; D might be TRBD1 (6 bases). Germline assignment: CDR1 MNHNY and CDR2 SVGAGI (reference sequence). V was cut by 6 bases and J by 11 bases, with 20 bases left in between. This CDR3 region has 14 residues. The CDR3 region has the DNA TGTGCCAGCAGCCCTACACCACAGGGTTCGGCCCAGCATTTT. This gives the protein CASSPTPQGSAQHF.

The chain carries TRBV18 and TRBJ2-2; the D is unclear. Trimming removed 5 bases from V and 2 bases from J, with 12 bases in between. Germline V gives CDR1 KGHSH, CDR2 LQKENI. The CDR3 is made up of 15 amino acids. Here the CDR3 reads CASSNQALNTGELFF. CDR3 DNA sequence: TGTGCCAGCTCAAACCAAGCGTTAAACACCGGGGAGCTGTTTTTT.

The chain recombines TRBV5-1 with TRBJ2-5, with 16 bases matching TRBD2. The CDR3 is 16 amino acids. V lost 4 bases, J lost 4 bases, and 4 bases stayed unmatched. Looked up from germline, CDR1 is SGHRS and CDR2 is YFSETQ. DNA for the CDR3: TGCGCCAGCAGCAGGGGACTAGCGGGAGGGCCAGAGACCCAGTACTTC. Its protein product is CASSRGLAGGPETQYF.

About this clone itself: The identical CDR3 is also encoded by other nucleotide sequences in the sample. The chain combines TRBV18 with TRBJ2-5; D may be TRBD1 or TRBD2 (6 bases each). Germline loops: CDR1 KGHSH, CDR2 LQKENI. CDR3 size: 15 residues. Trimming took 3 bases from V and 5 from J, leaving 16 bases between them. The CDR3 DNA reads as TGTGCCAGCTCACCCCCGGGACAAGGGGGGGAGACCCAGTACTTC. This gives the protein CASSPPGQGGETQYF.

The rearrangement uses TRBV11-2 and TRBJ2-5; D uncertain. CDR3 length equals 17 residues. The V and J ends lost 8 bases and 1 base respectively, with 23 bases between them. Germline CDR1 reads SGHAT; CDR2 reads FQNNGV. The CDR3 coding sequence is TGTGCCAGCTCCACGGGTAGGCACGGCGGTATCCAAGAGACCCAGTACTTC. Translation gives CASSTGRHGGIQETQYF. The full variable domain, rest sourced from reference TRBV11-2 and TRBJ2-5, is EAGVAQSPRYKIIEKRQSVAFWCNPISGHATLYWYQQILGQGPKLLIQFQNNGVVDDSQLPKDRFSAERLKGVDSTLKIQPAKLEDSAVYLCASSTGRHGGIQETQYFGPGTRLLVL.

Comments on this clone: Other nucleotide sequences in the sample specify the same CDR3. The chain is built from TRBV10-1 and TRBJ1-1, with D maybe TRBD1 (6 bases). V was clipped by 6 bases and J by 2 bases, with 10 bases between them. Germline V gene data show CDR1 as WNHNN and CDR2 as SYGVQD (reference sequence). The CDR3 spans 13 residues. CDR3 residues: CASSPRGNTEAFF. DNA of the CDR3: TGCGCCAGCAGCCCCAGGGGAAACACTGAAGCTTTCTTT.

This chain uses TRBV25-1 with TRBJ1-4; D uncertain. CDR3 length: 12 amino acids. Trimming left V 4 bases short and J 10 bases short, with 10 bases between. CDR1 and CDR2 from the germline V gene are MGHDK and SYGVNS. The CDR3 sequence: CASSGPHGKLFF. In DNA, the CDR3 is TGTGCCAGCAGTGGACCCCACGGAAAACTGTTTTTT.

The chain employs TRBV4-1 and TRBJ2-3, with unresolved D. Trimming took 3 bases from V and 0 from J, leaving 10 bases between them. The CDR3 totals 15 residues. From germline, CDR1 is MGHRA and CDR2 YSYEKL. The CDR3 region is CASSHGGKSTDTQYF. The DNA for the CDR3 is TGCGCCAGCAGCCACGGTGGGAAGAGCACAGATACGCAGTATTTT.

This clone was observed a single time. The rearrangement links TRBV13 to TRBJ2-7; 14 bases agree with TRBD2. The germline V gene encodes CDR1 PRHDT and CDR2 FYEKMQ (reference sequence). Trimming at V came to 5 bases and at J to 5 bases, leaving 11 bases not matched to a gene. The length of the CDR3 is 17 residues. This CDR3 is CASSRDGTSGSIHEQYF. CDR3 DNA: TGTGCCAGCAGCCGCGACGGGACTAGCGGGAGTATACACGAGCAGTACTTC.

About this clone itself: The same CDR3 arises from other DNA sequences in this sample as well. J is TRBJ2-1 and V is TRBV28, with D possibly TRBD1 on 6 matching bases. V was shortened by 4 bases and J by 2 bases, with 9 bases between the two germline ends. The germline V gene has CDR1 MDHEN and CDR2 SYDVKM. The CDR3 sequence is 14 residues long. CDR3 sequence reads: CASSSQGTYNEQFF. The DNA for the CDR3 is TGTGCCAGCAGTTCCCAGGGGACCTACAATGAGCAGTTCTTC. The full variable domain, with the rest looked up from reference TRBV28 and TRBJ2-1, is DVKVTQSSRYLVKRTGEKVFLECVQDMDHENMFWYRQDPGLGLRLIYFSYDVKMKEKGDIPEGYSVSREKKERFSLILESASTNQTSMYLCASSSQGTYNEQFFGPGTRLTVL.

This clone was recorded a few times. The genes are TRBV5-1 and TRBJ1-5; 7 positions agree with TRBD1. From germline, CDR1 is SGHRS and CDR2 YFSETQ. The CDR3 has 14 residues. The V segment lost 4 bases and the J segment 11 bases; nucleotides outside the gene matches: 12. The CDR3 reads CASSQGTEGSAQHF. CDR3 DNA sequence: TGCGCCAGCAGCCAAGGGACAGAGGGATCAGCCCAGCATTTT. The full variable domain, with the rest looked up from reference TRBV5-1 and TRBJ1-5, is KAGVTQTPRYLIKTRGQQVTLSCSPISGHRSVSWYQQTPGQGLQFLFEYFSETQRNKGNFPGRFSGRQFSNSRSEMNVSTLELGDSALYLCASSQGTEGSAQHFGDGTRLSIL.

The chain combines TRBV5-4 with TRBJ2-3, with TRBD2 matching 13 bases. V shed 3 bases, J shed 2 bases, and the junction held 9 bases outside the gene matches. The CDR3 sequence is 18 residues long. Germline loops: CDR1 SGHNT, CDR2 YYREEE (reference sequence). CDR3 amino acids: CASSSRGGLAGLTDTQYF. Here the CDR3 DNA reads TGTGCCAGCAGCTCAAGAGGGGGACTAGCGGGACTCACAGATACGCAGTATTTT.

V gene TRBV7-7 combines with J gene TRBJ2-1; tentative D call: TRBD2 (6 bases). This CDR3 comprises 15 residues. The V end was cut by 5 bases, the J end by 3 bases, with 14 bases between. The germline CDR1 and CDR2 sequences are SSHAT and FNYEAQ (reference sequence). The CDR3 nucleotides are TGTGCCAGCAGCCGCGGGGAGAGAGACTACAATGAGCAGTTCTTC. Translation gives CASSRGERDYNEQFF.

DNA of the CDR3: TGTGCCAGCAGCTTAGTCGTGGCAGGGTGTCACTATGGCTACACCTTC. Its protein is CASSLVVAGCHYGYTF. V usage is TRBV7-4 and J usage is TRBJ1-2, with D maybe TRBD1 (5 bases). The CDR3 has 16 amino acids. The V and J ends lost 1 base and 3 bases respectively, with 15 bases between them. CDR1 SGHVT and CDR2 SQSDAQ come from the germline V gene. The variable domain in full, with the rest retrieved from reference TRBV7-4 and TRBJ1-2, is GAGVSQSPRYKVAKRGRDVALRCDSISGHVTLYWYRQTLGQGSEVLTYSQSDAQRDKSGRPSGRFSAERPERSVSTLKIQRTEQGDSAVYLCASSLVVAGCHYGYTFGSGTRLTVV.

This chain connects TRBV30 to TRBJ2-7; 7 nucleotides match TRBD2. The CDR3 covers 13 residues. CDR1 GTSNPN and CDR2 SVGIG come from the germline V gene (reference sequence). J gave up 4 bases and V 3 bases, and 6 bases lay outside the gene matches. The CDR3 sequence is CAWRKAGVYEQYF. For the CDR3, the DNA is TGTGCCTGGAGAAAGGCGGGAGTGTACGAGCAGTACTTC.